This paragraph covers one T cell receptor beta chain sequence. The data belong to a study of blood T cell repertoires in COVID-19. Study-level information: T cells, B-cell-depleted T cells, or PBMCs supplied cDNA or gDNA.

As processed by the authors: It was from reference gene primer amplification that nucleated cell counts were estimated. TCRdb keeps only in-frame clones here, not all; method: immunoSEQ multiplex PCR. V and J calls and clone size are those listed in that table; D and trimming were worked out from the DNA. The data show roughly 140,000 clones, approximately 92% seen once. This TCR was recovered from a woman aged 40 to 50 with acute or convalescent COVID-19. Sequenced: peripheral blood.

DNA for the CDR3: TGCGCCAGCAGCTTGGGGGACAGTGTGGGCACTGAAGCTTTCTTT. This sequence encodes CASSLGDSVGTEAFF. The J gene is TRBJ1-1, the V gene TRBV5-1, with 7 bases lining up with TRBD1. CDR3 length: 15 residues. V lost 0 bases and J lost 4; bases outside the gene matches: 6. Germline values: CDR1 SGHRS, CDR2 YFSETQ.